A single TCR beta chain is shown here with its context. This clone was seen only once. Its antigen specificity is not known. Qualities for individual bases were not recorded, and no much larger clone is one base off. These data belong to a study of neoadjuvant anti-PD-1 for oral cavity cancer (dated by TCRdb to the early 2020s). About the study as a whole: Before curative-intent surgical resection, most patients were given three to four biweekly doses of nivolumab at 3 mg/kg. Patients without progression received a fourth nivolumab dose around day 43 and underwent definitive surgical resection on days 50-56. Responders were defined as patients with complete response, partial response or stable disease by RECIST 1.1; non-responders were defined as patients with progression. The parent correlative cohort included under 15 patients, with an approximately 35% response rate. What the research found in general, with its limitations: Within PBMCs, T cell clonality (Gini index) was significantly higher in non-responders than responders after neoadjuvant nivolumab. Higher pretreatment blood TCRbeta clonality and lower post-treatment tumor TCRbeta clonality were correlated with higher pretreatment blood Treg/Th17 ratios. Only a few patients per response group were included in the TCR analyses, and larger cohorts for validation were called for by the authors.

For deep sequencing, each PBMC sample was run in six replicates, with libraries mostly built from 400 to 550 ng of input genomic DNA. The immunoSEQ hsTCRbeta kit was used to prepare TCRbeta libraries according to the manufacturer's instructions. An Illumina NovaSeq 6000 S4 flow cell was used to sequence the final libraries, which had first been combined to 3 nM. Per the authors' processing: Raw data preprocessing and quality control were performed with the immunoSEQ Analyzer. The analysis was restricted to productive rearrangements, with each unique CDR3 amino acid sequence defining a clonotype. Using the R package tcR, the researchers computed the Gini-Simpson index as their estimate of repertoire clonality. Student's t test was used to compare Gini indices, while Pearson correlation assessed associations with tumor size change. What TCRdb holds here is the immuneACCESS table cut down to in-frame rearrangements. Part of the clones is not present; checked against another copy, under half of the missing clones reflect an unresolved V gene, and the others are unexplained. That table furnishes V, J and clone size, whereas the DNA furnished D and trimming. The sample has 65,000 to 70,000 clones on record, roughly nine tenths of them singletons. Roughly 2.9% of the sample is in the top ten clones.

This sample's time point label indicates: after neoadjuvant nivolumab, at surgical resection. Patients had been newly diagnosed with stage II-IVA oral cavity squamous cell carcinoma, and no prior systemic or radiation treatment had been given to the patients. The cohort consisted of patients with HPV-negative, locally advanced oral cavity squamous cell carcinoma. Peripheral blood mononuclear cells were analyzed directly, without maintenance or expansion in culture. The samples were drawn from a longitudinal correlative study tied to a single-arm phase II trial testing neoadjuvant nivolumab in oral cavity squamous cell carcinoma. Subject-matched pre- and post-treatment PBMCs and tumors from three responders and three non-responders were subjected to genomic DNA-based TCRbeta sequencing. Peripheral blood mononuclear cells were collected before nivolumab treatment and again after treatment, at the time of surgery. Genomic DNA was isolated from PBMCs using the Maxwell RSC DNA from Cells kit.

The receptor comes from a person aged 35-79 years with oral cavity squamous cell carcinoma. The source material was PBMCs, sampled after nivolumab (anti-PD-1) treatment.

The bases are TGTGCCAGCAGCCCGAGCCCGGACAGGGGGCGGAATCAGCCCCAGCATTTT. Its protein product is CASSPSPDRGRNQPQHF. Recombination linked TRBV7-2 to TRBJ1-5; 11 junctional bases match TRBD1. From a lookup of the germline V gene, CDR1 and CDR2 are SGHTA and FQGNSA. From its cysteine to its phenylalanine, the CDR3 spans 17 amino acids. The kept DNA is CDR3 alone, 51 bases in frame from the first base. Trimming accounts for 5 bases at V and 4 bases at J, while the number of junction bases matched to no gene is 10.